This T cell receptor (beta chain) originates from a study of OX40 agonist ivuxolimab in advanced cancers. Trimming pared 7 bases from V and 3 bases from J, leaving 12 bases between. Germline V gene lookup returns CDR1 MNHEY and CDR2 SVGAGI. This CDR3 has 14 amino acids. The method was immunoSEQ multiplex PCR; TCRdb's version includes in-frame clones alone and lacks a portion of them. The sample lists 30,000 to 40,000 clones, about 90% occurring once. The source is an adult with an advanced solid tumor such as melanoma, head and neck, liver or kidney cancer. The material was CD4+ or CD8+ T cells sorted from blood, obtained in a trial of the OX40 agonist ivuxolimab. This chain uses TRBV6-5 with TRBJ2-2; D is perhaps TRBD1 (6 bases). This chain's CDR3 is CASTERGYTGELFF. As DNA, the CDR3 is TGTGCCAGCACGGAGAGGGGGTACACCGGGGAGCTGTTTTTT.